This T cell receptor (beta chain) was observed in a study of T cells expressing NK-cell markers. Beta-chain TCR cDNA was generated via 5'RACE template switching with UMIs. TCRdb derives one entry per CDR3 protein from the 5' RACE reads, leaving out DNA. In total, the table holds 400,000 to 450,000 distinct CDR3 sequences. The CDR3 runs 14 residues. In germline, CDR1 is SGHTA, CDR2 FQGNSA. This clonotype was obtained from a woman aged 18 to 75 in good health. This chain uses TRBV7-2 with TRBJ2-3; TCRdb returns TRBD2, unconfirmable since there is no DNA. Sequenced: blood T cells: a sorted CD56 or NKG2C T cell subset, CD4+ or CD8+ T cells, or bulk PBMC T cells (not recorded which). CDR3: CASKTSGVTDTQYF.